Shown below are 22 T cell receptor beta chains from a single sample sequenced in a study of T cell responses to AZD1222 COVID-19 vaccine. Data came from immunoSEQ multiplex PCR; TCRdb stores just in-frame clones and leaves some out. The sample holds some 100,000 clones, about 90% seen once. The sample here was peripheral blood, taken 28 days after the second AZD1222 dose. These receptors all stem from an adult who received the AZD1222 COVID-19 vaccine.

The chain uses TRBV5-1 and TRBJ2-1; D call uncertain. The germline V gene has CDR1 SGHRS and CDR2 YFSETQ. This CDR3 has 15 amino acids. Between the trimmed V and J ends, which lost 4 bases and 0 bases, there was a span of 11 bases. The CDR3, as DNA: TGCGCCAGCAGCCCCTACACCGCCTCCTACAATGAGCAGTTCTTC. This codes for CASSPYTASYNEQFF.

The rearrangement uses TRBV7-9 and TRBJ1-1; tentatively, D is TRBD1 (5 bases). V lost 0 bases, J lost 5 bases, and 10 bases lay in between. CDR1 and CDR2 (germline): SEHNR, FQNEAQ (reference sequence). This CDR3 is 14 amino acids long. CDR3 amino acids: CASSLAYGGTEAFF. The CDR3 nucleotides read TGTGCCAGCAGCTTAGCGTACGGGGGAACTGAAGCTTTCTTT.

The chain's CDR3 is CASRPREPYHGYTF. The CDR3 DNA sequence: TGTGCCAGCAGACCCAGGGAACCATATCATGGCTACACCTTC. The J gene is TRBJ1-2, the V gene TRBV6-5; TRBD1 is a possible D gene (5 bases). Germline lookup yields CDR1 MNHEY and CDR2 SVGAGI. Trimming took 6 bases from V and 6 from J, leaving 17 bases between them. This CDR3 comprises 14 residues.

The chain uses TRBV6-2 or TRBV6-3 and TRBJ2-1; possible D gene TRBD1, 6 bases. V lost 2 bases to trimming and J lost 5 bases, with 10 bases between them. This CDR3 has 14 residues. Germline loops: CDR1 MNHEY, CDR2 SVGEGT. The DNA for the CDR3 is TGTGCCAGCAGTTACCAGGGGACAAACAATGAGCAGTTCTTC. It is translated as CASSYQGTNNEQFF.

This rearrangement joins TRBV14 to TRBJ2-3; D is unresolved. The ends were cut back, 0 bases at V and 0 bases at J, with 10 bases in the middle. The germline V gene encodes CDR1 SGHDN and CDR2 FVKESK. The CDR3 contains 16 residues. Here the CDR3 reads CASSQEVHPSTDTQYF. In DNA form, the CDR3 reads TGTGCCAGCAGCCAAGAGGTCCATCCTAGCACAGATACGCAGTATTTT.

The gene calls are TRBV4-3 and TRBJ2-1, with 8 bases identical to TRBD2. Per germline, CDR1 LGHNA and CDR2 YSLEER. V was clipped by 0 bases and J by 8 bases; unmatched bases: 6. The CDR3 extends over 15 amino acids. The CDR3 DNA is TGCGCCAGCAGCCAAGACGGGGGGGCCTTCGATGAGCAGTTCTTC. Its translation: CASSQDGGAFDEQFF.

The V call is TRBV7-2, the J call TRBJ1-5; a possible D gene is TRBD1 (5 bases). This CDR3 spans 16 amino acids. Germline lookup yields CDR1 SGHTA and CDR2 FQGNSA. V lost 3 bases and J lost 1, with 13 bases in between. This CDR3 reads CASSLLGPGSNQPQHF. The CDR3 DNA is TGTGCCAGCAGCTTGTTGGGGCCAGGGAGCAATCAGCCCCAGCATTTT.

This chain joins TRBV5-1 and TRBJ2-2, with 9 bases fitting TRBD1. The germline CDR1 and CDR2 sequences are SGHRS and YFSETQ. The CDR3 consists of 14 residues. V dropped 2 bases and J dropped 8; count of bases not matched to a gene: 4. DNA for the CDR3: TGCGCCAGCAGCTTCCCACAGGGGGCGGGGGAGCTGTTTTTT. It codes for CASSFPQGAGELFF.

V is TRBV29-1 and J is TRBJ1-1, with a possible D match to TRBD1 (5 bases). This CDR3 comprises 13 residues. In germline, CDR1 is SQVTM, CDR2 ANQGSEA. The V and J ends lost 6 bases and 5 bases respectively, with 16 bases between them. This CDR3 reads CSVSGLGGTEAFF. The CDR3 region has the DNA TGCAGCGTATCCGGACTGGGGGGGACTGAAGCTTTCTTT.

The rearrangement uses TRBV7-6 and TRBJ2-3, with D possibly called TRBD1 or TRBD2 (6 bases each). Per the germline V gene, CDR1 is SGHVS and CDR2 is FNYEAQ. The CDR3 sequence is 18 residues long. V gave up 4 bases and J gave up 0 bases, with 20 bases separating them. CDR3 sequence reads: CASSYRGGTAASTDTQYF. CDR3 bases: TGTGCCAGCAGCTATAGAGGGGGGACGGCCGCGAGCACAGATACGCAGTATTTT.

V is TRBV4-2 and J is TRBJ2-1; the match to TRBD2 covers 8 bases. The V gene end was trimmed by 3 bases and the J gene end by 1 base; junction bases not matched to a gene: 8. Germline V gene data show CDR1 as LGHNA and CDR2 as YNFKEQ. The CDR3 length is 17 residues. CDR3 nucleotides: TGTGCCAGCAGCCATGAAGCGGGGGAGAGGTCCTACAATGAGCAGTTCTTC. It yields the protein CASSHEAGERSYNEQFF.

This chain uses TRBV7-2 with TRBJ1-5, with unresolved D. The CDR3 covers 14 residues. Per germline, CDR1 SGHTA and CDR2 FQGNSA. Trimming took off 2 bases at V and 4 bases at J, with 9 bases between the two ends. The DNA of the CDR3 is TGTGCCAGCAGCTTAACCGGCGATAATCAGCCCCAGCATTTT. Amino acids: CASSLTGDNQPQHF.

This chain links TRBV28 with TRBJ1-1; TRBD1 matches at 11 bases. The CDR3 loop spans 18 amino acids. CDR1 and CDR2 from the germline V gene are MDHEN and SYDVKM. V lost 8 bases to trimming and J lost 3 bases; unmatched junction nucleotides: 17. This chain's CDR3 is CASDSLWRTGGKDTEAFF. DNA of the CDR3: TGTGCCAGCGACAGTTTGTGGAGGACAGGGGGCAAGGACACTGAAGCTTTCTTT.

The chain joins TRBV29-1 to TRBJ1-2; D is uncertain. Germline V gene sequence: CDR1 SQVTM, CDR2 ANQGSEA. The CDR3 is made up of 11 amino acids. The V end was cut by 0 bases, the J end by 8 bases, with 7 bases between. In nucleotides, the CDR3 is TGCAGCGTTGAAGACAGTGGCGGCTACACCTTC. Encoded protein: CSVEDSGGYTF.

The chain couples TRBV7-9 to TRBJ1-2; no reliable D call. Germline V gene lookup returns CDR1 SEHNR and CDR2 FQNEAQ (reference sequence). V was cut by 3 bases and J by 4 bases, with 15 bases left in between. CDR3 size: 15 residues. In nucleotides, the CDR3 is TGTGCCAGCAGCTTGACCGGGCCCATCACCTATGGCTACACCTTC. Translating gives CASSLTGPITYGYTF.

V usage is TRBV6-6 and J usage is TRBJ2-7; no firm D call. The CDR3 has 13 amino acids. Looked up from germline, CDR1 is MNHNY and CDR2 is SVGAGI (reference sequence). Trimming left V 8 bases short and J 1 base short, with 12 bases between. In nucleotides, the CDR3 is TGTGCCAGCCGGACCGCAGAATCCTACGAGCAGTACTTC. It translates to CASRTAESYEQYF.

The chain joins TRBV18 to TRBJ2-1; D perhaps matches TRBD2 (6 bases). Trimming stripped 3 bases from V and 0 bases from J, with 18 bases between. CDR3 length: 18 residues. The germline CDR1 and CDR2 sequences are KGHSH and LQKENI. The CDR3 reads CASSPRGGAASSYNEQFF. CDR3 nucleotide sequence: TGTGCCAGCTCACCCCGCGGCGGGGCGGCCAGCTCCTACAATGAGCAGTTCTTC.

This clone was recorded once. The rearrangement joins TRBV2 to TRBJ1-5; perhaps TRBD1 as D (6 bases). Trimming shortened V by 3 bases and J by 3 bases, and 9 bases separated the two germline ends. The germline V gene has CDR1 SNHLY and CDR2 FYNNEI. The CDR3 totals 14 residues. The CDR3 sequence: CASSDGQNNQPQHF. CDR3 nucleotide sequence: TGTGCCAGCAGTGATGGACAGAACAATCAGCCCCAGCATTTT.

This clone turned up a few times. This chain connects TRBV5-4 to TRBJ2-2; 11 nucleotides line up with TRBD2. The germline gives CDR1 SGHNT, CDR2 YYREEE (reference sequence). The CDR3 loop spans 17 amino acids. V gave up 1 base and J gave up 0 bases; unmatched junction bases: 2. CDR3 nucleotide sequence: TGTGCCAGCAGCTTGTCTAGCGGGGGGACGAACACCGGGGAGCTGTTTTTT. This translates into CASSLSSGGTNTGELFF. Complete variable domain (other parts from reference TRBV5-4 and TRBJ2-2): ETGVTQSPTHLIKTRGQQVTLRCSSQSGHNTVSWYQQALGQGPQFIFQYYREEENGRGNFPPRFSGLQFPNYSSELNVNALELDDSALYLCASSLSSGGTNTGELFFGEGSRLTVL.

This chain joins TRBV19 and TRBJ1-5, with 7 bases identical to TRBD1. Germline V gene data show CDR1 as LNHDA and CDR2 as SQIVND (reference sequence). The CDR3 is 16 amino acids. V lost 4 bases and J lost 5; bases outside the gene matches: 11. CDR3 DNA: TGTGCCAGTAGTAGACAGGGAGCGGGGAAGGATCAGCCCCAGCATTTT. It is translated as CASSRQGAGKDQPQHF.

This clone was seen a single time. V usage is TRBV11-3 and J usage is TRBJ2-5, with TRBD2 as a possible D gene (5 bases). V shed 5 bases and J shed 5 bases, with 15 bases lying between them. The CDR3 has 14 amino acids. Germline assignment: CDR1 SGHNT and CDR2 YENEEA. The CDR3 DNA reads TGTGCCAGCAGCCGGGTGAGGCCGGGGGAGACCCAGTACTTC. This codes for CASSRVRPGETQYF.

This clone was counted once. V and J are TRBV5-1 and TRBJ1-3; no clear D gene. CDR3 length: 15 residues. V lost 1 base, J lost 0 bases, and 8 bases lay in between. Germline CDR1 SGHRS, CDR2 YFSETQ. CDR3 region: CASSLRSSSGNTIYF. As DNA, the CDR3 is TGCGCCAGCAGCTTGCGGTCGAGCTCTGGAAACACCATATATTTT.